The 3 T cell receptor beta chains below come from one sample, sequenced in a study of blood T cell repertoires in COVID-19. Repertoires were generated with immunoSEQ multiplex PCR, while TCRdb's copy carries only in-frame clones and drops some. Of around 260,000 clones in the sample, about 88% are singletons; the top ten hold more than 4.5%. The specimen was peripheral blood. The receptors here all came from a woman aged 55 to 70 with COVID-19, enrolled during active disease.

This clone was seen once. The V and J genes are TRBV6-1 and TRBJ2-7, with D hard to call. CDR3 length: 15 residues. Trimming took 3 bases from V and 2 from J, leaving 14 bases between them. CDR1 is MNHNS and CDR2 is SASEGT in the germline V gene. The CDR3 spells CASSEGPRDPYEQYF. Written as DNA, the CDR3 is TGTGCCAGCAGTGAGGGCCCTCGCGATCCCTACGAGCAGTACTTC.

This clone has a single count. The V gene is TRBV3-1 (or the pseudogene TRBV3-2), the J gene TRBJ1-1, with 8 bases lining up with TRBD1. The CDR3 runs to 13 residues. The V gene's germline CDR1 is LGHDT and CDR2 YNNKEL (reference sequence). After removal of 7 bases from V and 0 bases from J, the junction contained 1 base not matched to a gene. The CDR3 region has the DNA TGTGCCAGCAAGACAGGGGTGAACACTGAAGCTTTCTTT. This sequence encodes CASKTGVNTEAFF.

The chain combines TRBV7-9 with TRBJ2-3; TRBD2 matches 14 bases. The CDR3 runs 18 residues. Germline CDR1 and CDR2: SEHNR and FQNEAQ (reference sequence). V lost 5 bases to trimming and J lost 4 bases; unmatched junction nucleotides: 11. In nucleotides, the CDR3 is TGTGCCAGCAGCCGACTAGGGGGGACTAGCGGGAGCCCAGATACGCAGTATTTT. Amino acid sequence: CASSRLGGTSGSPDTQYF. The full variable domain, in which reference TRBV7-9 and TRBJ2-3 provide the parts outside the CDR3, is DTGVSQNPRHKITKRGQNVTFRCDPISEHNRLYWYRQTLGQGPEFLTYFQNEAQLEKSRLLSDRFSAERPKGSFSTLEIQRTEQGDSAMYLCASSRLGGTSGSPDTQYFGPGTRLTVL.